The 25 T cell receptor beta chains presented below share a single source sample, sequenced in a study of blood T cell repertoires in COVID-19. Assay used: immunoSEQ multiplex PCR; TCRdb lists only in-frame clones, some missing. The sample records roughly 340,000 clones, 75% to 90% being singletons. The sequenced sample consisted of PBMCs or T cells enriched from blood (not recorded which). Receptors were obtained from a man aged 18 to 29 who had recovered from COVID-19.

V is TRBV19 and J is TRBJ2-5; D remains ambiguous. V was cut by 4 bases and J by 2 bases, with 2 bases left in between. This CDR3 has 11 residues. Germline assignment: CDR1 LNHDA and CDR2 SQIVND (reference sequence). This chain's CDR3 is CASSTQETQYF. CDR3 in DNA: TGTGCCAGTAGTACTCAAGAGACCCAGTACTTC.

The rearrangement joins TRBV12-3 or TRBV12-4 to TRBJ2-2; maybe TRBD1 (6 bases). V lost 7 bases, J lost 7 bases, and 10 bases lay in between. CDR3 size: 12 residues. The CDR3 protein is CASTRGIGELFF. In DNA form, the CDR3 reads TGTGCCAGCACCAGGGGAATCGGGGAGCTGTTTTTT.

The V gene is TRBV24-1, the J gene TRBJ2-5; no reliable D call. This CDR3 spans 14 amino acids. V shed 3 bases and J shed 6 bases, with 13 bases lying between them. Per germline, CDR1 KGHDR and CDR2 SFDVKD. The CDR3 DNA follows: TGTGCCACCAGTGATCCTGAACGAGGTAAGACCCAGTACTTC. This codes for CATSDPERGKTQYF.

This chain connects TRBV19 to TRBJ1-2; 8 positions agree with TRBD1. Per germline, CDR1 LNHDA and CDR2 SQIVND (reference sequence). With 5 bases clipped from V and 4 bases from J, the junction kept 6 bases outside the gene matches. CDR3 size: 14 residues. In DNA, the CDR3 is TGTGCCAGTAGTCCCTTAGACAGGGGCTATGGCTACACCTTC. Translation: CASSPLDRGYGYTF.

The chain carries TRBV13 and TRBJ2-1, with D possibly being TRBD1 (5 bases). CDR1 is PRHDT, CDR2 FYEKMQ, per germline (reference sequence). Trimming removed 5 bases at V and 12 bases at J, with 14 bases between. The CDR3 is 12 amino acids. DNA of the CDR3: TGTGCCAGCAGCCCACAGCAGGGATGGCAGTTCTTC. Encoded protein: CASSPQQGWQFF.

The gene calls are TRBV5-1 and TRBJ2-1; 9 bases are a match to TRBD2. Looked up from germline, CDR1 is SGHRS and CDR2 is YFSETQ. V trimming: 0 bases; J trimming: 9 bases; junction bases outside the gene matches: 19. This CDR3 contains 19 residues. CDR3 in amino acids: CASSLARGSGGLGPGEQFF. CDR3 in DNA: TGCGCCAGCAGCTTGGCCCGTGGTAGCGGGGGTTTAGGGCCGGGTGAGCAGTTCTTC. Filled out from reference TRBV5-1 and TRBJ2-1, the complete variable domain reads KAGVTQTPRYLIKTRGQQVTLSCSPISGHRSVSWYQQTPGQGLQFLFEYFSETQRNKGNFPGRFSGRQFSNSRSEMNVSTLELGDSALYLCASSLARGSGGLGPGEQFFGPGTRLTVL.

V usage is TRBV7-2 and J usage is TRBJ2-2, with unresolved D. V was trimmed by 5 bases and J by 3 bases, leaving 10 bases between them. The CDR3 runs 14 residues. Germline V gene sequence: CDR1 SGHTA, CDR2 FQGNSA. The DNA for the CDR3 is TGTGCCAGCAGCCAGTATTTCGACACCGGGGAGCTGTTTTTT. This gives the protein CASSQYFDTGELFF.

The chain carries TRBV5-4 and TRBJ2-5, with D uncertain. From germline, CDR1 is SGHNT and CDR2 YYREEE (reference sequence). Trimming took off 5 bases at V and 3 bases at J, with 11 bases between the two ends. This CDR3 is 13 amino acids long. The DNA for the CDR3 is TGTGCCAGCAGTTTACCTGGAGAAGAGACCCAGTACTTC. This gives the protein CASSLPGEETQYF.

The CDR3 nucleotides read TGTGCCAGCAGTGAAGACTGGGCAGCAACTAATGAAAAACTGTTTTTT. As protein: CASSEDWAATNEKLFF. This sequence joins TRBV2 and TRBJ1-4; D not resolved. The CDR3 is made up of 16 amino acids. Germline V gene sequence: CDR1 SNHLY, CDR2 FYNNEI. Trimming took 1 base from V and 0 from J, leaving 9 bases between them.

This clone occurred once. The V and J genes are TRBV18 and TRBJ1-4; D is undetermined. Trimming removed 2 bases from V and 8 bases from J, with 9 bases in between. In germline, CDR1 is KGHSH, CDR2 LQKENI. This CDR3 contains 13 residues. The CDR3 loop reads CASSPDNREKLFF. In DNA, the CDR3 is TGTGCCAGCTCACCAGACAATCGGGAAAAACTGTTTTTT.

DNA for the CDR3: TGTGCCACCAGTGATTTGACGGGGGTTAGGGCACCCCTCCACTTT. Translation gives CATSDLTGVRAPLHF. V gene TRBV24-1 combines with J gene TRBJ1-6, with D possibly matching TRBD1 (5 bases). The germline V gene has CDR1 KGHDR and CDR2 SFDVKD. This CDR3 region has 15 residues. V lost 0 bases to trimming and J lost 11 bases, with 13 bases between them.

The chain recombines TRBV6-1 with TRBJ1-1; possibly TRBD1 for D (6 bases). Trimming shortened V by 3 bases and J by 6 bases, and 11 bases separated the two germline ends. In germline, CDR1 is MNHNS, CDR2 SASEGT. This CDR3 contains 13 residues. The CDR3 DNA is TGTGCCAGCAGTGATAGGGGGGGACCTGAAGCTTTCTTT. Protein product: CASSDRGGPEAFF.

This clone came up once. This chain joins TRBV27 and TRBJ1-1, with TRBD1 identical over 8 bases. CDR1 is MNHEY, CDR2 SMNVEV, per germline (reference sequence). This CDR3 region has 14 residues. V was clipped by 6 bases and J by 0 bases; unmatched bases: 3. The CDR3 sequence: CASSWTGLNTEAFF. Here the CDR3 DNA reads TGTGCCAGCAGCTGGACAGGGCTGAACACTGAAGCTTTCTTT.

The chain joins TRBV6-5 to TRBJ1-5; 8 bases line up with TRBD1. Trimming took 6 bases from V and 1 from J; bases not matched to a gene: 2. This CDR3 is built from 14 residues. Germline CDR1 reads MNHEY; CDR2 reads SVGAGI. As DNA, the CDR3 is TGTGCCAGCAGAAGGACAGGGAGCAATCAGCCCCAGCATTTT. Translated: CASRRTGSNQPQHF.

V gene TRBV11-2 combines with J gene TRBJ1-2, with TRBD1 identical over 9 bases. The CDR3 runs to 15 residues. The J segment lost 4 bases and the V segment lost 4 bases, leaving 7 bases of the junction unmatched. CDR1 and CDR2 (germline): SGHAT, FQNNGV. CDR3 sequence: CASSYRTGASYGYTF. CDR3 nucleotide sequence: TGTGCCAGCAGCTATAGGACAGGGGCAAGCTATGGCTACACCTTC.

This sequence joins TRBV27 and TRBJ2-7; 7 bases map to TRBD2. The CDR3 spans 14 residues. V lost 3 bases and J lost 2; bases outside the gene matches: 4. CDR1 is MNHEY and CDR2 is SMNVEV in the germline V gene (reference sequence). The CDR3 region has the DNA TGTGCCAGCAGTTTTTGGGGGGGAGCCTACGAGCAGTACTTC. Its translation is CASSFWGGAYEQYF.

CDR3 protein: CATETGFYQPQHF. The DNA of the CDR3 is TGTGCCACCGAGACTGGGTTTTACCAGCCCCAGCATTTT. This chain joins TRBV24-1 and TRBJ1-5; unclear D gene. This CDR3 region has 13 residues. Trimming left V 9 bases short and J 7 bases short, with 15 bases between. Per the germline V gene, CDR1 is KGHDR and CDR2 is SFDVKD.

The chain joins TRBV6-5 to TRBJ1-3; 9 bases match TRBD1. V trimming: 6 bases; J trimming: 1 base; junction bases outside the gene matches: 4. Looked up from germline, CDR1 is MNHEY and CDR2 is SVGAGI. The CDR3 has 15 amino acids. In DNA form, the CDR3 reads TGTGCCAGCAGAAACAGGGGGCCGTCTGGAAACACCATATATTTT. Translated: CASRNRGPSGNTIYF.

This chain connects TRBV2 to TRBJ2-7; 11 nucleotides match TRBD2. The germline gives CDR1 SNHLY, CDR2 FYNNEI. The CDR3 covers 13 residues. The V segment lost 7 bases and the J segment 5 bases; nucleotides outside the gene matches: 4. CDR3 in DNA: TGTGCCAGCAATAGACTAGCGGGAAACGAGCAGTACTTC. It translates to CASNRLAGNEQYF.

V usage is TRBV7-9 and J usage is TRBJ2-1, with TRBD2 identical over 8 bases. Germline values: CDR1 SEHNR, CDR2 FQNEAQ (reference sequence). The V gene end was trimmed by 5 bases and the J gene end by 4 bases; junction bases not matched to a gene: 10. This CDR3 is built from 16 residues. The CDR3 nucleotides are TGTGCCAGCAGCCCTCGTTGGACTAGCTTTTACAATGAGCAGTTCTTC. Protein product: CASSPRWTSFYNEQFF.

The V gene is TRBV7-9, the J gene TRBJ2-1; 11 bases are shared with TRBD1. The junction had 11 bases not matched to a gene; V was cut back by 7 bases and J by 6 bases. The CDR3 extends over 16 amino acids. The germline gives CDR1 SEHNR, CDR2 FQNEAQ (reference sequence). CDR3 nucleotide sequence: TGTGCCAGCATCCTTCACGGGACAGGGGGTTTCAATGAGCAGTTCTTC. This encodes CASILHGTGGFNEQFF.

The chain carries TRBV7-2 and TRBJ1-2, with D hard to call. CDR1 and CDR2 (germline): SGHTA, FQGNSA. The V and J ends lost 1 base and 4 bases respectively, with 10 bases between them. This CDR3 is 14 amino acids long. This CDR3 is CASSLGRVAYGYTF. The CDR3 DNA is TGTGCCAGCAGCTTAGGGAGGGTCGCCTATGGCTACACCTTC.

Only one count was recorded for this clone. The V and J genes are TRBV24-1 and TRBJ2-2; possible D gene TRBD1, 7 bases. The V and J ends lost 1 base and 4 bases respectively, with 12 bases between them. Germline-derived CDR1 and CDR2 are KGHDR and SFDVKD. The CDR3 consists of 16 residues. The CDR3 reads CATSDLGTAGTGELFF. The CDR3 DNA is TGTGCCACCAGTGATTTAGGGACAGCGGGCACCGGGGAGCTGTTTTTT.

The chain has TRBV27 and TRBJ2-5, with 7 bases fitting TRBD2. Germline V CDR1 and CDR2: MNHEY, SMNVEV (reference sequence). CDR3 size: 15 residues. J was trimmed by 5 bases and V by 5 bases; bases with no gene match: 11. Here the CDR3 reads CASSLREGVGETQYF. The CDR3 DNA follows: TGTGCCAGCAGTCTCAGGGAGGGCGTCGGGGAGACCCAGTACTTC.

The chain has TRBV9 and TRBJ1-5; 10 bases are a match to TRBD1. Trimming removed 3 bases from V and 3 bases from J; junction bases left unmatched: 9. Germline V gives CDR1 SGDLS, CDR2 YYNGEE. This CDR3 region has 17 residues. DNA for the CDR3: TGTGCCAGCAGCGACTGGGACAGGGGAGTATACAATCAGCCCCAGCATTTT. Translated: CASSDWDRGVYNQPQHF. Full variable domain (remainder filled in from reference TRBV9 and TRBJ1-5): DSGVTQTPKHLITATGQRVTLRCSPRSGDLSVYWYQQSLDQGLQFLIQYYNGEERAKGNILERFSAQQFPDLHSELNLSSLELGDSALYFCASSDWDRGVYNQPQHFGDGTRLSIL.